This T cell receptor (beta chain) came from a study of cytomegalovirus exposure and HLA in healthy donors. Researchers ran the PCR with 60 Vbeta and 13 Jbeta primers. Repertoires were generated with immunoSEQ multiplex PCR, while TCRdb's copy carries only in-frame clones and drops some. This table holds 120,000 or so clones, 79% found once. The TCR sequence derives from a man younger than 30 in good health and CMV-seronegative. Sequenced input: PBMCs.

CDR3 amino acids: CASSSPGLVDEQYF. The CDR3 region has the DNA TGTGCCAGCAGCTCACCGGGACTAGTTGACGAGCAGTACTTC. The chain has TRBV28 and TRBJ2-7; TRBD2 agrees at 8 bases. Germline V gene lookup returns CDR1 MDHEN and CDR2 SYDVKM. The J segment lost 5 bases and the V segment lost 6 bases, leaving 9 bases of the junction unmatched. The CDR3 has 14 residues.